This T cell receptor (beta chain) stems from a study of T cell responses to AZD1222 COVID-19 vaccine. Clones were sequenced by immunoSEQ multiplex PCR, and TCRdb holds only the in-frame ones, with some missing. The sample lists some 100,000 clones, just over 90% occurring once. The specimen comprised peripheral blood, sampled on day 0 of AZD1222 vaccination. This clonotype was obtained from an adult in good health.

CDR3 sequence reads: CAARLAGNTGELFF. CDR3 nucleotide sequence: TGTGCCGCTCGACTAGCGGGGAACACCGGGGAGCTGTTTTTT. The J gene is TRBJ2-2, the V gene TRBV6-5; 10 nucleotides agree with TRBD2. The CDR3 runs to 14 residues. Losses at the gene ends were 11 bases for V and 1 base for J; bases not matched to a gene: 4. From germline, CDR1 is MNHEY and CDR2 SVGAGI.